The sequence of this T cell receptor beta chain was determined in a study of molecular identifiers for immune sequencing clone quantification (dated 2018 in TCRdb). Study-wide context: For a replicate experiment, the RNA from either approximately 20,000 or 100,000 naive CD8 T cells was divided into five aliquots, and four of those aliquots went on to sequencing. CD8 T cells were used in a methods study to benchmark molecular-identifier clustering-based TCR repertoire sequencing (MIDCIRS) and TCR RNA copy counting.

This clonotype has only a few counts. It has no known antigen specificity. No base quality information exists; no much larger clone differs at one position. Libraries were prepared through PCR. Sequencing was carried out with a NextSeq 500. Preparation of bulk TCR libraries followed a previously described approach, with the TCR primers listed in Table S5. Total RNA was purified with the Qiagen AllPrep DNA/RNA kit. Reads from multiple sequencing runs of the same library were pooled before analysis. Regarding the original processing steps: Only reads with exact TCR constant sequence were kept, trimmed to 150 nt, and grouped by their 12-nt molecular barcodes. Within each barcode group, reads were sub-clustered at a 15% Levenshtein threshold, and quality-weighted consensus sequences were built per RNA molecule. Non-functional sequences were discarded, and so were lower-count sequences lying one edit away from another sequence. On the basis of fitting two negative binomial distributions, barcode sub-clusters with fewer than 20% of the maximum read count were discarded. The public reads were reanalyzed by TCRdb: fastp trimming at Q25, MiXCR alignment, in-frame beta chains only. Entries are consolidated by CDR3 protein sequence, retaining the most common genes and DNA. Here the V and J calls rest on TCRdb's processing, not on the authors' analysis. The sample table records roughly 630,000 distinct CDR3 sequences; roughly 23% of these occur just once. The ten largest clones represent around 0.78% of the sample.

Study-level results and caveats: Identical TCR molecules sharing a barcode could cause highly expanded clone sizes to be underestimated. Spiked-in Jurkat TCR RNA equal to a single cell's worth was reported to be detectable even within 1,200,000 naive CD8 T cells. When barcode sub-clustering was left out, chimeric consensus sequences inflated TCR diversity, with chimeras reaching as high as 47%. In CMV-specific effector cells, clones with more than 20 RNA copies contained over 97% of molecules, whereas in naive cells such clones contained under 1% of molecules. Spiked-in Jurkat TCR RNA (approximately eleven copies' worth), which is not part of the donor repertoire, was contained in the naive libraries. Modeling gave around 3 recovered TCR RNA copies per cell versus approximately 9 by digital PCR, implying about 30% capture efficiency.

Libraries of naive CD8 T cells were built from anywhere between roughly 17,000 and 1,100,000 sorted cells, with 10%, 30% or 50% of the purified RNA used. Naive CD8 T cells were FACS-sorted as CD8+CD4-CCR7+CD45RA+ on a BD FACSAria II into RLT Plus buffer. Around 10 TCR copies' worth of Jurkat RNA were spiked into roughly 17,000-1,100,000 naive CD8 T cell samples to test detection sensitivity. Enrichment of CD8 T cells was done with RosetteSep CD8+ T Cell Enrichment Cocktail plus Ficoll-Paque, and ACK red cell lysis came afterward. Deletion took 4 bases off V and 4 bases off J, with a span of 10 bases between the germline ends. CDR1 is given as LGHNA and CDR2 as YSLEER, both from the germline V gene. The CDR3 spans 13 residues, from the cysteine through the phenylalanine. Only the CDR3 part of the read is kept: 39 bases, read in frame from the first base.

Sequencing input: naive CD8+ T cells from blood, with Jurkat cell RNA spiked in. The cell subset or site label of this sample denotes: FACS-sorted CD8+CD4-CCR7+CD45RA+ naive T cells. This chain joins TRBV4-3 to TRBJ1-1, with no confidently assigned D gene. This receptor was obtained from a human donor in good health. Some libraries in this study had Jurkat cell RNA spiked in. For the CDR3, the sequence is CASSPFIGTEAFF. The bases read TGCGCCAGCAGCCCTTTTATAGGCACTGAAGCTTTCTTT.